One TCR beta chain is described in this entry. Germline V gene data show CDR1 as MNHEY and CDR2 as SMNVEV (reference sequence). This CDR3 has 14 residues. V gave up 1 base and J gave up 6 bases, with 9 bases separating them. Per the original data handling: Amplification with reference gene primers provided the estimates of nucleated cell counts. TCRdb keeps only in-frame clones here, not all; method: immunoSEQ multiplex PCR. D and trimming come from the DNA, and the V and J calls and clone size come from that table. Of around 300,000 clones listed, about 89% are singletons. The data belong to a study of blood T cell repertoires in COVID-19. Turning to the study itself: Donors in the United States, Italy and Spain gave samples during acute or convalescent COVID-19. T cells, B-cell-depleted T cells, or PBMCs supplied cDNA or gDNA.

The sample comprised peripheral blood. This chain joins TRBV27 and TRBJ1-4; TRBD1 might be the D (6 bases). This sequence was found in a man aged 50 to 59 with acute or convalescent COVID-19. The CDR3 DNA reads as TGTGCCAGCAGTTTATGGGGGCGCGATGAAAAACTGTTTTTT. It yields the protein CASSLWGRDEKLFF.